This T cell receptor beta chain is from a study of T cell changes during pregnancy in multiple sclerosis. Using immunoSEQ multiplex PCR, the repertoire was profiled, and TCRdb retains in-frame clones only, with some absent. The table has about 100,000 clones, under 95% seen once. This clone was observed once. The CDR3 totals 11 residues. The V gene's germline CDR1 is MNHNY and CDR2 SVGAGI (reference sequence). The V end lost 10 bases, the J end lost 6 bases, and 13 bases lay between the germline ends. This rearrangement joins TRBV6-6 to TRBJ2-7, with a weak D call TRBD2 (5 bases). The receptor was derived from a female donor with multiple sclerosis, enrolled in a pregnancy study. The sequences come from peripheral blood, collected after pregnancy. The CDR3 coding sequence is TGTGCCACCGGAGGTGGGTTCGAGCAGTACTTC. Its translation is CATGGGFEQYF.